What follows describes a single T cell receptor beta chain. Participant age was roughly 18 to 89 years, and participants resided in approximately 24 US areas. Clinical histories supplied by participants themselves formed the basis of cohort assignment. Either two negative PCRs, clearance, or symptom resolution qualified Cohort 3 donors as recovered. The germline gives CDR1 MGHRA, CDR2 YSYEKL. The J segment lost 2 bases and the V segment lost 7 bases, leaving 7 bases of the junction unmatched. This CDR3 contains 15 residues. Source study methods: Reference gene primer amplification in the assay estimated nucleated cell counts. Libraries were prepared by immunoSEQ multiplex PCR; TCRdb keeps only in-frame clonotypes and omits some of them. V and J calls and clone size are those listed in that table; D and trimming were worked out from the DNA. The sample lists about 270,000 clones; approximately 90% were seen once.

This sample stems from a study of blood T cell repertoires in COVID-19. This TCR derives from a woman in her forties or fifties who had recovered from COVID-19. V and J are TRBV4-1 and TRBJ2-3, with 9 bases lining up with TRBD2. Sequenced sample: PBMCs or T cells enriched from blood (not recorded which). The CDR3 loop is CASKKGLAPTDTQYF. CDR3 sequence (DNA): TGCGCCAGCAAAAAGGGACTAGCCCCCACAGATACGCAGTATTTT.